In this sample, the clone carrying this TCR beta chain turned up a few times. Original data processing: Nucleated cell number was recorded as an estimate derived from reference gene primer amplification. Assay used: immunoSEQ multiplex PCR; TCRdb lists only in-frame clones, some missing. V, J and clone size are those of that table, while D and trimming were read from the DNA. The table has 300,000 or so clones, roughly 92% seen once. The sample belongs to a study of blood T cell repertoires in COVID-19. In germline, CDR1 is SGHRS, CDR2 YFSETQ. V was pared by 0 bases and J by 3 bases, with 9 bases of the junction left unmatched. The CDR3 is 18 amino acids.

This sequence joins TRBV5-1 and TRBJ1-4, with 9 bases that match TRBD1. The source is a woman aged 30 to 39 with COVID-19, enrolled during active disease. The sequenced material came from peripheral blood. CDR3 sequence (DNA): TGCGCCAGCAGCTTGGAGGGACAGGGAGGGGCAGCTAATGAAAAACTGTTTTTT. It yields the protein CASSLEGQGGAANEKLFF.